This T cell receptor beta chain was obtained from a study of cytotoxic CD8 clonotypes in ibrutinib-treated CLL. Study overall: Response samples came after a median 12 months of treatment, range 6 to 36.

Targeted sequencing depth ranged from 1 in 200,000 to 1 in 1 million T cells. Sequencing was performed with immunoSEQ multiplex PCR; in TCRdb, only in-frame clones are kept and a portion is missing. This sample has roughly 300,000 clones; around 77% occur once, and the top ten carry approximately 5.6%. Germline CDR1 MNHNS, CDR2 SASEGT. CDR3 length equals 14 residues. The V end was cut by 1 base, the J end by 3 bases, with 9 bases between. The genes are TRBV6-1 and TRBJ1-1; D is possibly TRBD1 (5 bases). This sequence was found in a human donor with chronic lymphocytic leukemia. The specimen comprised PBMCs, sampled at disease progression, from a patient treated with ibrutinib. The CDR3 reads CASSEDPGYTEAFF. DNA for the CDR3: TGTGCCAGCAGTGAAGATCCAGGGTACACTGAAGCTTTCTTT.